These T cell receptor beta chains were read from a single sample in a study of cytomegalovirus exposure and HLA in healthy donors. Generated by immunoSEQ multiplex PCR, the TCRdb table keeps only in-frame clones and is missing some. The sample lists about 91,000 clones, roughly 86% occurring once. Sequencing input: PBMCs. These receptors were obtained from a man between 25 and 39 years old in good health and CMV-seropositive. CDR3s include the opening cysteine and the closing phenylalanine or tryptophan. The D gene is left open where the match is weak. Only some rows state a clone size, as once, few, many or a class for expanded clones.

v_gene	abundance	d_gene	j_gene	CDR3aa	CDR3nt
TRBV27	NA	TRBD2	TRBJ2-1	CASSLSSGNYNEQFF	TGTGCCAGCAGTTTATCTAGCGGGAACTACAATGAGCAGTTCTTC
TRBV4-1	NA	TRBD1	TRBJ1-2	CASSQARGLDYGYTF	TGCGCCAGCAGCCAAGCCAGGGGGCTTGACTATGGCTACACCTTC
TRBV11-2	NA	NA	TRBJ2-7	CASSLVGPSYEQYF	TGTGCCAGCAGCTTGGTGGGGCCTTCCTACGAGCAGTACTTC
TRBV6-1	NA	TRBD1	TRBJ1-3	CASSGTGSGNTIYF	TGTGCCAGCAGTGGGACAGGCTCTGGAAACACCATATATTTT
TRBV28	NA	TRBD2	TRBJ2-2	CASSFYGRATGELFF	TGTGCCAGCAGTTTTTACGGGAGGGCCACCGGGGAGCTGTTTTTT
TRBV7-9	NA	NA	TRBJ1-5	CASSFSQGQPQHF	TGTGCCAGCAGCTTTAGCCAGGGCCAGCCCCAGCATTTT
TRBV6-5	once	NA	TRBJ2-1	CASSWGSGAYNEQFF	TGTGCCAGCAGTTGGGGTAGCGGAGCCTACAATGAGCAGTTCTTC
TRBV19	NA	NA	TRBJ1-5	CAAGWDQPQHF	TGTGCTGCGGGGTGGGATCAGCCCCAGCATTTT
TRBV4-1	few	TRBD1	TRBJ2-7	CASRGDSSYEQYF	TGCGCCAGCAGGGGGGACAGCTCCTACGAGCAGTACTTC
TRBV28	once	NA	TRBJ1-1	CASSLSGIGTEAFF	TGTGCCAGCAGTTTATCCGGGATCGGCACTGAAGCTTTCTTT
TRBV6-5	NA	NA	TRBJ2-3	CASSRGVTDTQYF	TGTGCCAGCAGTCGCGGGGTAACAGATACGCAGTATTTT
TRBV28	NA	NA	TRBJ2-3	CASSSPDSLPFTDTQYF	TGTGCCAGCAGTTCTCCTGACAGCTTACCCTTCACAGATACGCAGTATTTT
TRBV25-1	NA	TRBD2	TRBJ2-5	CASSGGLAEGVETQYF	TGTGCCAGCAGTGGCGGACTAGCGGAGGGTGTGGAGACCCAGTACTTC
TRBV29-1	NA	TRBD2	TRBJ2-3	CSVGGTSGSGTQYF	TGCAGCGTTGGGGGGACTAGCGGGAGCGGTACGCAGTATTTT
TRBV5-4	NA	TRBD2	TRBJ2-3	CASSLRLAGNTDTQYF	TGTGCCAGCAGCTTGAGACTAGCGGGTAACACAGATACGCAGTATTTT
TRBV10-3	once	NA	TRBJ1-2	CAISERLASYGYTF	TGTGCCATCAGTGAGCGGCTAGCGAGCTATGGCTACACCTTC
TRBV11-2	NA	NA	TRBJ2-7	CASSLQTSYEQYF	TGTGCCAGCAGCTTGCAAACTAGTTACGAGCAGTACTTC
TRBV30	NA	NA	TRBJ2-3	CAWSLSTDTQYF	TGTGCCTGGAGCCTAAGCACAGATACGCAGTATTTT
TRBV28	NA	TRBD2	TRBJ2-1	CASSWSFSGISYNEQFF	TGTGCCAGCAGTTGGTCTTTTAGCGGGATCTCCTACAATGAGCAGTTCTTC
TRBV11-2	NA	TRBD1	TRBJ1-1	CASSSFWDSMNTEAFF	TGTGCCAGCAGCTCCTTCTGGGACAGCATGAACACTGAAGCTTTCTTT
TRBV5-1	NA	TRBD1	TRBJ2-4	CASSPGTGDGIQYF	TGCGCCAGCAGCCCGGGGACAGGGGATGGCATTCAGTACTTC
TRBV28	NA	NA	TRBJ2-1	CASSFGAMGEQFF	TGTGCCAGCAGTTTTGGGGCTATGGGTGAGCAGTTCTTC
TRBV29-1	NA	TRBD2	TRBJ2-1	CSVPGLAEYNEQFF	TGCAGCGTTCCGGGACTAGCAGAGTACAATGAGCAGTTCTTC